The clone carrying this T cell receptor beta chain occurred a few times. The data stem from a study of blood T cell repertoires in COVID-19. Measured with immunoSEQ multiplex PCR; TCRdb has only the in-frame clones, and not every one. The table lists some 220,000 clones, approximately 82% of them singletons. V lost 3 bases to trimming and J lost 4 bases; unmatched junction nucleotides: 12. This CDR3 is built from 17 residues. Germline CDR1 SGDLS, CDR2 YYNGEE. The rearrangement uses TRBV9 and TRBJ1-2; 10 bases align to TRBD1. The TCR originated in a man aged 50 to 59 with active or convalescent COVID-19. The sequencing sample was made of peripheral blood. For the CDR3, the DNA is TGTGCCAGCAGCGCTAATCCCGGGACAGGGGACTCCTATGGCTACACCTTC. This encodes CASSANPGTGDSYGYTF.